This T cell receptor beta chain is from a study of a mutant IDH1 vaccine in newly diagnosed glioma. The overall study: Sex distribution of treated patients was about 62% male and about 40% female; mean age was roughly 37 years. Patients arrived already treated with radiotherapy, temozolomide, or both, most having had both.

This sample's time point: week 23, last vaccination. Topical imiquimod was applied with each vaccine dose, which held 300 ug of mutant IDH1 20-mer peptide. The donors' diagnosis was new WHO grade 3 or 4 astrocytoma that was IDH1-mutant and ATRX-lost. Concerning this clone itself: Its target is unknown.

Trimming cost V 4 bases and J 1 base; bases outside gene matches: 1. This CDR3 is 13 amino acids long. Germline lookup yields CDR1 SGHDT and CDR2 YYEEEE. TCRdb keeps only in-frame clones here, not all; method: immunoSEQ multiplex PCR. This sample has tens of thousands of clones, with around four fifths found just once. The chain joins TRBV5-6 to TRBJ1-1; the match to TRBD1 covers 7 bases. The TCR was taken from a man in his fifties with glioma. The specimen comprised PBMCs, sampled from a glioma patient whose treatment included an IDH1 peptide vaccine. The CDR3 coding sequence is TGTGCCAGCAGCGGACAGGAGAACACTGAAGCTTTCTTT. Translating it yields CASSGQENTEAFF.